These 22 T cell receptor beta chains share one sample of origin, sequenced in a study of blood T cell repertoires in COVID-19. The data were produced by immunoSEQ multiplex PCR, yet TCRdb's version contains in-frame clones alone and is incomplete. The sample records about 280,000 clones, approximately 83% being singletons. The sequencing sample was made of peripheral blood. These TCRs come from a woman aged 25 to 39 who had recovered from COVID-19.

The chain has TRBV7-2 and TRBJ2-7; 9 bases map to TRBD1. The V gene's germline CDR1 is SGHTA and CDR2 FQGNSA. This CDR3 contains 14 residues. V shed 5 bases, J shed 4 bases, and the junction held 6 bases outside the gene matches. CDR3 sequence (DNA): TGTGCCAGCAGCCACGGGGACAGGGTGTACGAGCAGTACTTC. Translating it yields CASSHGDRVYEQYF.

The J gene is TRBJ2-7, the V gene TRBV7-6; D is possibly TRBD1 (5 bases). The CDR3 is 13 residues long. Trimming removed 3 bases at V and 1 base at J, with 7 bases between. Germline V gene lookup returns CDR1 SGHVS and CDR2 FNYEAQ. The CDR3 loop reads CASSLTESYEQYF. DNA for the CDR3: TGTGCCAGCAGCTTGACAGAGTCCTACGAGCAGTACTTC.

This clone was seen only a few times. The chain combines TRBV30 with TRBJ1-1, with D possibly matching TRBD1 (6 bases). V lost 4 bases and J 1 base, leaving 7 bases between the germline ends. Germline loops: CDR1 GTSNPN, CDR2 SVGIG (reference sequence). This CDR3 comprises 12 residues. In nucleotides, the CDR3 is TGTGCCTGGACCAGGGGGAACACTGAAGCTTTCTTT. It codes for CAWTRGNTEAFF.

The V gene is TRBV19, the J gene TRBJ2-7; 7 bases map to TRBD2. The germline V gene has CDR1 LNHDA and CDR2 SQIVND (reference sequence). V lost 7 bases to trimming and J lost 0 bases; unmatched junction nucleotides: 9. There are 15 residues in the CDR3. CDR3 in amino acids: CASKFREGSSYEQYF. For the CDR3, the DNA is TGTGCCAGTAAATTTAGGGAGGGGAGCTCCTACGAGCAGTACTTC.

This rearrangement joins TRBV19 to TRBJ1-2; tentative D call: TRBD1 (6 bases). Trimming removed 6 bases at V and 4 bases at J, with 21 bases between. The CDR3 extends over 16 amino acids. Germline values: CDR1 LNHDA, CDR2 SQIVND (reference sequence). The CDR3 region is CASSVPPPPGVYGYTF. CDR3 sequence (DNA): TGTGCCAGTAGCGTACCCCCCCCTCCAGGGGTCTATGGCTACACCTTC. Looking up the rest from reference TRBV19 and TRBJ1-2 gives the full variable domain: DGGITQSPKYLFRKEGQNVTLSCEQNLNHDAMYWYRQDPGQGLRLIYYSQIVNDFQKGDIAEGYSVSREKKESFPLTVTSAQKNPTAFYLCASSVPPPPGVYGYTFGSGTRLTVV.

The rearrangement links TRBV7-2 to TRBJ2-2; 8 bases are a match to TRBD1. The CDR3 contains 14 residues. Germline V gene sequence: CDR1 SGHTA, CDR2 FQGNSA. After removal of 4 bases from V and 5 bases from J, the junction contained 3 bases not matched to a gene. This CDR3 reads CASSYWTGTGELFF. Here the CDR3 DNA reads TGTGCCAGCAGCTACTGGACAGGGACCGGGGAGCTGTTTTTT. Full variable domain (rest looked up from reference TRBV7-2 and TRBJ2-2): GAGVSQSPSNKVTEKGKDVELRCDPISGHTALYWYRQSLGQGLEFLIYFQGNSAPDKSGLPSDRFSAERTGGSVSTLTIQRTQQEDSAVYLCASSYWTGTGELFFGEGSRLTVL.

J is TRBJ1-1 and V is TRBV10-1; D is undetermined. V was pared by 1 base and J by 10 bases, with 10 bases between. The CDR3 runs 12 residues. Germline assignment: CDR1 WNHNN and CDR2 SYGVQD (reference sequence). CDR3 loop: CASSEFPSGAFF. For the CDR3, the DNA is TGCGCCAGCAGTGAGTTCCCTTCGGGAGCTTTCTTT.

This clone was picked up one time. The rearrangement uses TRBV6-5 and TRBJ2-7, with 14 bases matching TRBD2. The length of the CDR3 is 15 residues. With V trimmed by 8 bases and J by 7 bases, 10 bases remained unmatched. Germline CDR1 reads MNHEY; CDR2 reads SVGAGI. The chain's CDR3 is CASGLGTSGSWEQYF. The CDR3 nucleotides read TGTGCCAGCGGCTTAGGGACTAGCGGGAGCTGGGAGCAGTACTTC.

This clone was seen only once. The chain uses TRBV19 and TRBJ1-6; TRBD1 is a possible D gene (5 bases). The CDR3 runs 14 residues. Per germline, CDR1 LNHDA and CDR2 SQIVND (reference sequence). Trimming took off 4 bases at V and 10 bases at J, with 14 bases between the two ends. The CDR3 region is CASSTTGVASPLHF. For the CDR3, the DNA is TGTGCCAGTAGTACAACAGGTGTAGCCTCACCCCTCCACTTT.

This chain links TRBV21-1 with TRBJ2-7; TRBD1, the table's D call, lacks a check against the DNA. TRBV21-1 constitutes a pseudogene. This CDR3 contains 16 residues. CDR3 sequence (DNA): TGTGCCAGCAGCAAAGGCCCAGGGCATATCTCCTACGAGCAGTACTTC. Protein sequence: CASSKGPGHISYEQYF.

The chain has TRBV30 and TRBJ1-5, with TRBD1 matching over 7 bases. The ends lost 2 bases at V and 2 bases at J; junction bases unmatched: 3. Germline V lookup: CDR1 GTSNPN, CDR2 SVGIG (reference sequence). The CDR3 extends over 14 amino acids. In nucleotides, the CDR3 is TGTGCCTGGAGTTTGACAGGGCGCAATCAGCCCCAGCATTTT. Translating gives CAWSLTGRNQPQHF.

Only a few counts were recorded for this clone. The J gene is TRBJ1-2, the V gene TRBV4-1, with D possibly matching TRBD1 (6 bases). V lost 1 base and J 5 bases, leaving 11 bases between the germline ends. In germline, CDR1 is MGHRA, CDR2 YSYEKL. This CDR3 is built from 14 residues. The CDR3 here is CASSQGRGAYGYTF. In DNA form, the CDR3 reads TGCGCCAGCAGCCAAGGGCGGGGGGCGTATGGCTACACCTTC.

V gene TRBV6-2 or TRBV6-3 combines with J gene TRBJ1-4; TRBD1 matches 8 bases. The CDR3 runs 15 residues. Germline trimming cut 0 bases from V and 3 bases from J; bases unmatched to any gene: 0. CDR1 is MNHEY and CDR2 is SVGEGT in the germline V gene. The CDR3 is CASSYSTGANEKLFF. The CDR3 nucleotides read TGTGCCAGCAGTTACTCGACAGGGGCTAATGAAAAACTGTTTTTT.

The V call is TRBV7-2, the J call TRBJ2-7; D perhaps matches TRBD1 (5 bases). CDR3 size: 13 residues. V lost 5 bases and J lost 3, with 11 bases in between. Germline V lookup: CDR1 SGHTA, CDR2 FQGNSA. The CDR3 region has the DNA TGTGCCAGCAGCCAACCCCAGGGCTACGAGCAGTACTTC. This codes for CASSQPQGYEQYF.

The gene calls are TRBV3-1 (or the pseudogene TRBV3-2) and TRBJ2-5; TRBD2 aligns across 7 bases. The CDR3 sequence is 13 residues long. Trimming removed 3 bases from V and 4 bases from J; junction bases left unmatched: 2. CDR1 LGHDT and CDR2 YNNKEL come from the germline V gene (reference sequence). Here the CDR3 DNA reads TGTGCCAGCAGCCAGGGGAGGGTAGAGACCCAGTACTTC. Residues: CASSQGRVETQYF.

Comment on this clone: The sample holds other DNA sequences that translate to the same CDR3. The J gene is TRBJ1-3, the V gene TRBV3-1 (or the pseudogene TRBV3-2), with TRBD1 as a possible D gene (6 bases). Trimming stripped 3 bases from V and 4 bases from J, with 7 bases between. This CDR3 region has 13 residues. CDR1 LGHDT and CDR2 YNNKEL come from the germline V gene (reference sequence). CDR3 protein: CASSQQGGNTIYF. DNA of the CDR3: TGTGCCAGCAGCCAGCAGGGGGGAAACACCATATATTTT.

The chain recombines TRBV5-1 with TRBJ2-7; no clear D. The V end was cut by 0 bases, the J end by 3 bases, with 7 bases between. The germline CDR1 and CDR2 sequences are SGHRS and YFSETQ. This CDR3 comprises 13 residues. DNA of the CDR3: TGCGCCAGCAGCTTGGCCCTAAACTACGAGCAGTACTTC. Amino acid sequence: CASSLALNYEQYF.

The rearrangement uses TRBV5-5 and TRBJ1-3; 7 nucleotides line up with TRBD1. This CDR3 has 14 residues. V shed 5 bases and J 4 bases; nucleotides not matched to a gene: 6. Germline loops: CDR1 SGHKS, CDR2 YYEKEE (reference sequence). Here the CDR3 reads CASRQQGSGNTIYF. CDR3 coding DNA: TGTGCCAGCAGGCAACAGGGGTCCGGAAACACCATATATTTT.

The chain links TRBV30 to TRBJ1-6; D is unresolved. Germline V gene sequence: CDR1 GTSNPN, CDR2 SVGIG (reference sequence). The CDR3 runs 14 residues. Trimming removed 5 bases at V and 0 bases at J, with 8 bases between. DNA of the CDR3: TGTGCCTGGGGGAGGAGCTCCTATAATTCACCCCTCCACTTT. Its translation is CAWGRSSYNSPLHF.

The chain links TRBV4-1 to TRBJ1-2; the D is unclear. Germline assignment: CDR1 MGHRA and CDR2 YSYEKL. V lost 6 bases and J lost 4, with 15 bases in between. The CDR3 length is 14 residues. CDR3: CASRSSGKAYGYTF. Here the CDR3 DNA reads TGCGCCAGCAGAAGTTCAGGAAAGGCCTATGGCTACACCTTC.

The chain is built from TRBV12-2 and TRBJ2-7; the D call of TRBD1 is as the table states it, not checked on the DNA. TRBV12-2 is a pseudogene locus. The CDR3 consists of 17 residues. The CDR3 loop reads CASRLIHRGRSSYEQYF. CDR3 in DNA: TGTGCAAGTCGCTTGATACACAGGGGCCGCTCCTCCTACGAGCAGTACTTC.

This clone was observed a few times. J is TRBJ1-2 and V is TRBV6-2 or TRBV6-3; 10 bases are a match to TRBD1. The V segment lost 0 bases and the J segment 2 bases; nucleotides outside the gene matches: 9. Germline V gives CDR1 MNHEY, CDR2 SVGEGT. CDR3 length equals 18 residues. CDR3: CASSYSIATGGSNYGYTF. In DNA form, the CDR3 reads TGTGCCAGCAGTTACTCGATCGCGACAGGGGGCTCAAACTATGGCTACACCTTC.